This paragraph reports one TCR beta chain. This sample was included in a study of cytomegalovirus exposure and HLA in healthy donors. Use of 60 Vbeta and 13 Jbeta primers characterized the PCR. Some clones are missing from TCRdb's copy, which holds only in-frame ones; the method was immunoSEQ multiplex PCR. This sample has 150,000 to 250,000 clones, with 85% found just once. Germline assignment: CDR1 SGHNT and CDR2 YENEEA. With V trimmed by 5 bases and J by 5 bases, 11 bases remained unmatched. This CDR3 region has 15 residues. The chain links TRBV11-3 to TRBJ2-5; 7 bases are shared with TRBD1. This sequence originates from a woman between 45 and 60 years old in good health and CMV-seronegative. The sample taken for sequencing was PBMCs. CDR3 sequence: CASSKGDRDGETQYF. CDR3 in DNA: TGTGCCAGCAGCAAGGGTGACAGGGATGGCGAGACCCAGTACTTC. Drawing the rest from reference TRBV11-3 and TRBJ2-5, the complete variable domain is EAGVVQSPRYKIIEKKQPVAFWCNPISGHNTLYWYLQNLGQGPELLIRYENEEAVDDSQLPKDRFSAERLKGVDSTLKIQPAELGDSAVYLCASSKGDRDGETQYFGPGTRLLVL.